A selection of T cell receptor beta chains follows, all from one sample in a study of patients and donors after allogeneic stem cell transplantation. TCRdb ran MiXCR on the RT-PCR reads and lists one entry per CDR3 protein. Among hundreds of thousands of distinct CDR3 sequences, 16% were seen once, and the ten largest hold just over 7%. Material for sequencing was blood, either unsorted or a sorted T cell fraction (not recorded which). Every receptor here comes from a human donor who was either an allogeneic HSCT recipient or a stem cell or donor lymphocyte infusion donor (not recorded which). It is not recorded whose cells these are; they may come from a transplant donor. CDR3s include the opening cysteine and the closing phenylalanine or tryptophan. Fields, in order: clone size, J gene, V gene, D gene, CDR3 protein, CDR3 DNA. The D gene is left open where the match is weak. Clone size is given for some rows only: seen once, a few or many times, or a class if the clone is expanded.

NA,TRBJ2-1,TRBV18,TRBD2,CASSPQREGLGEQFF,TGTGCCAGCTCACCACAGCGGGAGGGTCTGGGTGAGCAGTTCTTC
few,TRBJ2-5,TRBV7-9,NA,CASTLTETQYF,TGTGCCAGCACCCTAACTGAGACCCAGTACTTC
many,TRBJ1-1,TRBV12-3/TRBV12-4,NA,CASSRPGRGDTEAFF,TGTGCCAGCAGTCGTCCAGGGAGAGGGGACACTGAAGCTTTCTTT
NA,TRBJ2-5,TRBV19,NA,CASSLSGGGETQYF,TGTGCCAGTAGTCTGAGCGGAGGCGGGGAGACCCAGTACTTC
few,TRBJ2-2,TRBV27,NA,CASSSHTGELFF,TGTGCCAGCAGTTCCCACACCGGGGAGCTGTTTTTT
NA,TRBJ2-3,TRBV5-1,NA,CSSESRWDDQPDTQYF,TGCTCCAGCGAATCCAGATGGGACGACCAACCAGATACGCAGTATTTT
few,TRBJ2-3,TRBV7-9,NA,CASSLGDSRDTQYF,TGTGCCAGCAGCTTAGGGGACTCCAGGGATACGCAGTATTTT
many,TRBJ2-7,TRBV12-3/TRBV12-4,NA,CASSLRQAALYEQYF,TGTGCCAGCAGTTTACGGCAGGCAGCCCTCTACGAGCAGTACTTC
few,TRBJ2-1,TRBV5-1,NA,CASSLERRRDLGDEQFF,TGCGCCAGCAGCTTGGAGAGGAGACGGGACCTGGGCGATGAGCAGTTCTTC
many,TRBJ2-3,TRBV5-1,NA,CASSLVAVEETDTQYF,TGCGCCAGCAGCTTGGTCGCTGTAGAAGAGACAGATACGCAGTATTTT
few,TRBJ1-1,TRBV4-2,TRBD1,CASSQDSGQGRRNTEAFF,TGTGCCAGCAGCCAAGATTCCGGACAGGGTCGGAGGAACACTGAAGCTTTCTTT
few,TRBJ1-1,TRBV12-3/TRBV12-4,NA,CASSGTWMNTEAFF,TGTGCCAGCAGCGGGACTTGGATGAACACTGAAGCTTTCTTT
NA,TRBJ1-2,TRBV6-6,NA,CASTPGRTYGYTF,TGTGCCAGCACCCCGGGACGGACCTATGGCTACACCTTC
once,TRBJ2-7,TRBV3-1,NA,CASSPGPPAGEQYF,TGTGCCAGCAGCCCGGGCCCCCCAGCGGGCGAGCAGTACTTC
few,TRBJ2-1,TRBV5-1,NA,CASSWGGAVNEQFF,TGCGCCAGCAGCTGGGGGGGGGCGGTGAATGAGCAGTTCTTC
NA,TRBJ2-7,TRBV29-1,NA,CSVEGLHYEQYF,TGCAGCGTTGAAGGACTACATTACGAGCAGTACTTC
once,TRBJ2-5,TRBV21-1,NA,CASSKGLQETQYF,TGTGCCAGCAGCAAAGGTCTCCAAGAGACCCAGTACTTC
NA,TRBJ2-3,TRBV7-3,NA,CASSPGRNTDTQYF,TGTGCCAGCAGCCCGGGACGCAACACAGATACGCAGTATTTT
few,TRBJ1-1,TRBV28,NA,CASSLYAGTPNTEAFF,TGTGCCAGCAGTCTATACGCCGGGACACCCAACACTGAAGCTTTCTTT
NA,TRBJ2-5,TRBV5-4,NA,CASSRPEKETQYF,TGTGCCAGCAGCCGACCAGAAAAAGAGACCCAGTACTTC
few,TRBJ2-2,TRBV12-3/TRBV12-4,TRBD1,CASRWDRLSGELFF,TGTGCCAGTCGATGGGACAGGTTGAGCGGGGAGCTGTTTTTT
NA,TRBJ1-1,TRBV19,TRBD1,CASSRGMTGDTEAFF,TGTGCCAGTAGTAGGGGGATGACAGGGGACACTGAAGCTTTCTTT
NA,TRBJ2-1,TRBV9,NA,CASSLTVAYGSEQFF,TGTGCCAGCAGCCTAACTGTGGCGTATGGGAGTGAGCAGTTCTTC
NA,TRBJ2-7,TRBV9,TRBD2,CASSWEAGGEQYF,TGTGCCTCTAGCTGGGAAGCGGGGGGTGAGCAGTACTTC
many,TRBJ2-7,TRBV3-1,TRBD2,CASSLLAGVVHEQYF,TGTGCCAGCAGCCTTTTAGCGGGAGTGGTCCACGAGCAGTACTTC
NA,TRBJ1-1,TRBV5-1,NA,CASSRGAGTEAFF,TGCGCCAGCAGCCGAGGGGCAGGGACCGAAGCTTTCTTT
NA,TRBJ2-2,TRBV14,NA,CASSPSKGYTGELFF,TGTGCCAGCAGCCCTTCGAAAGGGTACACCGGGGAGCTGTTTTTT
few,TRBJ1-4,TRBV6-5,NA,CASSYMGGANEKLFF,TGTGCCAGCAGTTACATGGGAGGGGCTAATGAAAAACTGTTTTTT
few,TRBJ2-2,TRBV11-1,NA,CASSWYRGGTGELFF,TGTGCCAGCAGCTGGTACAGGGGAGGGACCGGGGAGCTGTTTTTT
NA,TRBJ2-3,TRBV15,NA,CATSSSQSVLTDTQYF,TGTGCCACCAGCAGCAGTCAGAGCGTCCTCACAGATACGCAGTATTTT
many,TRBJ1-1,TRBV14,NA,CASSLRTGKNTEAFF,TGTGCCAGCAGCCTCCGGACGGGAAAGAACACTGAAGCTTTCTTT
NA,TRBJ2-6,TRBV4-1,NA,CASRLVSSGANVLTF,TGCGCCAGCAGACTAGTCAGCTCTGGGGCCAACGTCCTGACTTTC
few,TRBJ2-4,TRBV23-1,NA,CASSQFSGTENIQYF,TGCGCCAGCAGTCAATTCTCAGGGACGGAAAACATTCAGTACTTC
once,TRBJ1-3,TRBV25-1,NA,CASSVSRANTIYF,TGTGCCAGCAGTGTATCTCGGGCGAACACCATATATTTT
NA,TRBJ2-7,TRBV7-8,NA,CASSLPPSGEQYF,TGTGCCAGCAGCCTACCCCCCTCTGGCGAGCAGTACTTC
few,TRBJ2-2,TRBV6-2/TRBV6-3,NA,CASMGLTRSGELFF,TGTGCCAGCATGGGTCTGACCAGGTCCGGGGAGCTGTTTTTT
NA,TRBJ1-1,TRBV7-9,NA,CALPGPSDTEAFF,TGTGCCCTCCCGGGGCCCTCGGACACTGAAGCTTTCTTT
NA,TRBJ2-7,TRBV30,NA,CAWSVGGSSYEQYF,TGTGCCTGGAGTGTAGGGGGGTCTTCCTACGAGCAGTACTTC
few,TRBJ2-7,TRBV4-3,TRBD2,CASSQTTSVTSYEQYF,TGCGCCAGCAGCCAAACTACTAGCGTCACCTCCTACGAGCAGTACTTC
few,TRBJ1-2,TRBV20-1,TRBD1,CSARGQATGGYTF,TGCAGTGCAAGGGGGCAGGCTACTGGTGGCTACACCTTC
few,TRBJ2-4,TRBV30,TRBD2,CAWGLAGVQYF,TGTGCCTGGGGACTAGCGGGAGTTCAGTACTTC
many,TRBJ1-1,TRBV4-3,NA,CASSQDPGGADEAFF,TGCGCCAGCAGCCAAGATCCGGGGGGGGCGGATGAAGCTTTCTTT
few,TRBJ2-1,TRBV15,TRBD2,CATSNLAAYNEQFF,TGTGCCACCAGCAACCTAGCGGCCTACAATGAGCAGTTCTTC